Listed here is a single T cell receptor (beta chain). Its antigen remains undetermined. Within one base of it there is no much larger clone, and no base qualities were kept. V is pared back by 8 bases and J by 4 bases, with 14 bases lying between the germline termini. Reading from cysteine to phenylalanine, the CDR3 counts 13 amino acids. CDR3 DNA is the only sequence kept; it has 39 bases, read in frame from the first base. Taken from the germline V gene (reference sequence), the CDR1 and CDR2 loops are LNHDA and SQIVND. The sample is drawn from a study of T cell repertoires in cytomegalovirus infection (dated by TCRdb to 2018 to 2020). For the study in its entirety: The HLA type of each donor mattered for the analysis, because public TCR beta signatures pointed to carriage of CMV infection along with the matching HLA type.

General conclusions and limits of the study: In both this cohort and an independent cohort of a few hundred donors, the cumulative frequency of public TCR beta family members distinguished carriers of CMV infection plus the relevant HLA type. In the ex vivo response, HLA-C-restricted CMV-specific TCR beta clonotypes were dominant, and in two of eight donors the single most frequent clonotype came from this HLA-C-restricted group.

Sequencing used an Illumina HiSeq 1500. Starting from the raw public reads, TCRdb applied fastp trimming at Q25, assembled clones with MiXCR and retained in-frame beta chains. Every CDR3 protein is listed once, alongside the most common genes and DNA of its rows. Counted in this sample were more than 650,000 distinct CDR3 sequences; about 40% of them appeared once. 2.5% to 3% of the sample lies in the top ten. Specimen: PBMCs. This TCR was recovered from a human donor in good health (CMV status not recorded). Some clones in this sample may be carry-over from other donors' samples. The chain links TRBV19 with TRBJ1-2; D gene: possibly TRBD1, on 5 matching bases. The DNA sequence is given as TGTGCCAGTGCCCTGGACACGATCTATGGCTACACCTTC. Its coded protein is CASALDTIYGYTF.